This T cell receptor (beta chain) was retrieved from a study of blood T cell repertoires in COVID-19. On the study more broadly: Some COVID-19 samples were acute and others convalescent; all came from the United States, Italy and Spain. The analysed material was cDNA or gDNA that came from T cells, B-cell-depleted T cells, or PBMCs.

In the original analysis: Reference gene primer amplification gave nucleated cell count estimates. Data came from immunoSEQ multiplex PCR; TCRdb stores just in-frame clones and leaves some out. The V and J calls and clone size are taken from that table; D and trimming were inferred from the DNA. Here the sample spans approximately 100,000 clones, around 75% being singletons. This CDR3 is built from 17 residues. Germline assignment: CDR1 LNHDA and CDR2 SQIVND (reference sequence). The V gene end was trimmed by 3 bases and the J gene end by 4 bases; junction bases not matched to a gene: 9. This sequence was found in an elderly woman with active or convalescent COVID-19. The genes are TRBV19 and TRBJ2-1, with 10 bases identical to TRBD2. What was sequenced was peripheral blood. The CDR3 here is CASSISGGPGSYNEQFF. The CDR3 DNA is TGTGCCAGTAGTATTAGCGGGGGGCCCGGAAGTTACAATGAGCAGTTCTTC.